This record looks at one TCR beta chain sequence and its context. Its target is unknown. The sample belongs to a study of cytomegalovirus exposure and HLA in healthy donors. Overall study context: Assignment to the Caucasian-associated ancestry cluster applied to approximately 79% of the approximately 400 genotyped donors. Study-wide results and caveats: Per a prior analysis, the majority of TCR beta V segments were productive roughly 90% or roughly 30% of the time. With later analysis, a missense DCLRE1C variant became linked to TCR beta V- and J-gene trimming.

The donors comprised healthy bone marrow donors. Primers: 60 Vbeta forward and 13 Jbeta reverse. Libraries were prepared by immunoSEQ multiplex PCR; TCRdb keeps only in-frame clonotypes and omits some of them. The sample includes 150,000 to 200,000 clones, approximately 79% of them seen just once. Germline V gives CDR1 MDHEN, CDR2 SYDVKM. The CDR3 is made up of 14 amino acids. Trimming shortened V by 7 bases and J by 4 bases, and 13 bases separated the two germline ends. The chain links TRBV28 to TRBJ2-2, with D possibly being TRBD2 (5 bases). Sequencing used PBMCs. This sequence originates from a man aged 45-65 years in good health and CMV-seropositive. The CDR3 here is CASTRAGVTGELFF. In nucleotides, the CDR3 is TGTGCCAGCACCCGCGCCGGGGTCACCGGGGAGCTGTTTTTT.